The 11 T cell receptor beta chains in this list originate from one sample, sequenced in a study of blood T cell repertoires in COVID-19. The table came from immunoSEQ multiplex PCR; TCRdb's copy has only in-frame clones and leaves some out. The table has around 72,000 clones, approximately 91% seen once. Source material: peripheral blood. These receptors were obtained from a human donor with active COVID-19. The donor label of this sample is uncertain.

The J gene is TRBJ1-4, the V gene TRBV7-9; no reliable D call. The V and J ends lost 0 bases and 4 bases respectively, with 9 bases between them. The germline V gene encodes CDR1 SEHNR and CDR2 FQNEAQ (reference sequence). The CDR3 is 15 residues long. CDR3 sequence: CASSLAPTFNEKLFF. For the CDR3, the DNA is TGTGCCAGCAGCTTAGCGCCGACTTTTAATGAAAAACTGTTTTTT. The full variable domain, its missing parts supplied by reference TRBV7-9 and TRBJ1-4, is DTGVSQNPRHKITKRGQNVTFRCDPISEHNRLYWYRQTLGQGPEFLTYFQNEAQLEKSRLLSDRFSAERPKGSFSTLEIQRTEQGDSAMYLCASSLAPTFNEKLFFGSGTQLSVL.

This chain joins TRBV7-2 and TRBJ2-7; 9 nucleotides match TRBD2. The germline V gene has CDR1 SGHTA and CDR2 FQGNSA. V lost 1 base, J lost 4 bases, and 2 bases stayed unmatched. This CDR3 has 14 amino acids. CDR3 loop: CASSLGTSAYEQYF. Here the CDR3 DNA reads TGTGCCAGCAGCTTAGGGACTAGCGCTTACGAGCAGTACTTC.

The chain uses TRBV6-5 and TRBJ2-7; 9 bases align to TRBD1. Germline trimming cut 8 bases from V and 7 bases from J; bases unmatched to any gene: 9. The CDR3 is 13 amino acids. Germline lookup yields CDR1 MNHEY and CDR2 SVGAGI. CDR3 coding DNA: TGTGCCAGCGGGAGGGACAGGGCCGGAGAGCAGTACTTC. It yields the protein CASGRDRAGEQYF.

The chain carries TRBV2 and TRBJ2-3; 9 nucleotides match TRBD1. The CDR3 is 14 residues long. V gave up 5 bases and J gave up 3 bases; unmatched junction bases: 3. Germline V CDR1 and CDR2: SNHLY, FYNNEI. For the CDR3, the DNA is TGTGCCAGCAGTCCGACAGGGGGAACAGATACGCAGTATTTT. It yields the protein CASSPTGGTDTQYF.

This clone appeared a few times. The chain carries TRBV7-2 and TRBJ2-7; 7 nucleotides line up with TRBD2. This CDR3 has 15 amino acids. The V segment lost 1 base and the J segment 5 bases; nucleotides outside the gene matches: 8. Per germline, CDR1 SGHTA and CDR2 FQGNSA. The CDR3 DNA reads TGTGCCAGCAGCTTAGTGGTACTAGCGTCGAACGAGCAGTACTTC. Translation gives CASSLVVLASNEQYF.

V is TRBV4-3 and J is TRBJ2-2, with TRBD2 as a possible D gene (5 bases). The CDR3 contains 16 residues. V was shortened by 0 bases and J by 3 bases, with 11 bases between the two germline ends. Germline V lookup: CDR1 LGHNA, CDR2 YSLEER. The CDR3 reads CASSQDGGRYTGELFF. The CDR3 coding sequence is TGCGCCAGCAGCCAAGATGGAGGCCGATACACCGGGGAGCTGTTTTTT.

The CDR3 DNA reads TGCGCCAGCAATTGGAATCTAGCGGCCGCCAATGAGCAGTTCTTC. Amino acids: CASNWNLAAANEQFF. The chain combines TRBV10-2 with TRBJ2-1; 7 positions match TRBD2. Per the germline V gene, CDR1 is WSHSY and CDR2 is SAAADI. This CDR3 has 15 amino acids. Germline trimming cut 7 bases from V and 6 bases from J; bases unmatched to any gene: 12.

The chain combines TRBV5-8 with TRBJ2-7, with 9 bases matching TRBD1. CDR3 length equals 16 residues. Trimming cost V 1 base and J 1 base; bases outside gene matches: 6. The germline V gene has CDR1 SGHTS and CDR2 YDEGEE. Written as DNA, the CDR3 is TGTGCCAGCAGCTTGCGGGGACAGGGAATATCCTACGAGCAGTACTTC. Its protein is CASSLRGQGISYEQYF.

V usage is TRBV4-2 and J usage is TRBJ2-1; possibly TRBD1 for D (5 bases). The germline gives CDR1 LGHNA, CDR2 YNFKEQ. V lost 4 bases to trimming and J lost 0 bases, with 10 bases between them. The CDR3 is 15 amino acids. The CDR3, as DNA: TGTGCCAGCAGCCTAGGGGATAGCTCCTACAATGAGCAGTTCTTC. It specifies CASSLGDSSYNEQFF.

The chain is built from TRBV9 and TRBJ2-7; 7 bases are a match to TRBD2. This CDR3 has 17 amino acids. V lost 0 bases and J lost 3; bases outside the gene matches: 12. The germline V gene has CDR1 SGDLS and CDR2 YYNGEE. CDR3 amino acids: CASSVVTREGLYYEQYF. CDR3 sequence (DNA): TGTGCCAGCAGCGTAGTCACCAGGGAGGGACTATACTACGAGCAGTACTTC.

The chain joins TRBV2 to TRBJ1-2; 8 bases align to TRBD1. Germline loops: CDR1 SNHLY, CDR2 FYNNEI. The CDR3 extends over 15 amino acids. The V gene end was trimmed by 2 bases and the J gene end by 7 bases; junction bases not matched to a gene: 9. CDR3 amino acids: CASSERGQGSGGYTF. The CDR3, as DNA: TGTGCCAGCAGTGAACGAGGACAGGGCTCGGGTGGCTACACCTTC.